This T cell receptor beta chain was captured by sequencing in a study of immune evolution from preneoplasia to lung adenocarcinoma. Points from the study as a whole: Compared with EGFR-mutant or double wild-type lesions, KRAS-mutant nodules were more clonal.

About this clone itself: The antigen is not known.

Assay used: immunoSEQ multiplex PCR; TCRdb lists only in-frame clones, some missing. Of several thousand clones listed, roughly 84% are singletons. Resections took place in Japan or China from about 2013 to 2017. Trimming shortened V by 1 base and J by 3 bases, and 4 bases separated the two germline ends. This CDR3 spans 11 amino acids. The germline CDR1 and CDR2 sequences are DFQATT and SNEGSKA (reference sequence). Material: FFPE lung adenocarcinoma in situ tissue. The chain links TRBV20-1 to TRBJ2-7, with D unresolved. The source of this sequence is a donor at least 70 years old with lung adenocarcinoma. As DNA, the CDR3 is TGCAGTGCTAGAGTGAGCTACGAGCAGTACTTC. Its protein product is CSARVSYEQYF.